This TCR beta chain was captured by sequencing in a study of CD8 T cells in Susac syndrome. CDR1 is SGHVS and CDR2 is FQNEAQ in the germline V gene. V lost 4 bases, J lost 2 bases, and 9 bases lay in between. The length of the CDR3 is 13 residues. RNA, at about 0.45 to 1 ug, was reverse transcribed with random hexamers. An immunoSEQ multiplex PCR amplified TCR beta CDR3 over 54 Vbeta and 13 Jbeta. TCRdb ran MiXCR on the immunoSEQ multiplex PCR reads and lists one entry per CDR3 protein. The sample contains about 430,000 distinct CDR3 sequences, 85% of which appear only once. The sample taken for sequencing was CD8+ T cells from PBMCs. The sequence came from a human donor with multiple sclerosis. This sequence joins TRBV7-8 and TRBJ2-7, with no clear D. As DNA, the CDR3 is TGTGCCAGCAGCTCCCTTGGGCCCTACGAGCAGTACTTC. This translates into CASSSLGPYEQYF.